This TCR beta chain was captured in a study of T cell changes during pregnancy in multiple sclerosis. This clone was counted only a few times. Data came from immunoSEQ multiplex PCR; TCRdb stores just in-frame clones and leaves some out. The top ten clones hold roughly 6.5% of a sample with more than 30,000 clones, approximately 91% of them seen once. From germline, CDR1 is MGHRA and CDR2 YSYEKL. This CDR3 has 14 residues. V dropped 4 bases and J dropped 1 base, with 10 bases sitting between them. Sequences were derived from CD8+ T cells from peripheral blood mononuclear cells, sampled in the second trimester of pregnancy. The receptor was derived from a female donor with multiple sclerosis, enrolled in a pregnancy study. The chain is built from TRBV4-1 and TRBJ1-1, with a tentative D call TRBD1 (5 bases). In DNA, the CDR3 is TGCGCCAGCAGCCGCGGGACCCAGAACACTGAAGCTTTCTTT. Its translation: CASSRGTQNTEAFF.